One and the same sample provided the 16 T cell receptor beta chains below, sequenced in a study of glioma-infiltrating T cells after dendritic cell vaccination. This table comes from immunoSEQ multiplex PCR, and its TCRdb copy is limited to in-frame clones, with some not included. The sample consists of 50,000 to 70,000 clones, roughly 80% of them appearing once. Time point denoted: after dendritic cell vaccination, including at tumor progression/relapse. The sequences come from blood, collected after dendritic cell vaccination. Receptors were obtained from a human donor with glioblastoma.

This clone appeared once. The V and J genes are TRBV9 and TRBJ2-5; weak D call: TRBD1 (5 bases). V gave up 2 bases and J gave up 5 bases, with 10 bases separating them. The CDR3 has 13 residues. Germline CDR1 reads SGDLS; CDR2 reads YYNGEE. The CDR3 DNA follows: TGTGCCAGCAGCGTTGACAGTCGTGAGACCCAGTACTTC. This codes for CASSVDSRETQYF.

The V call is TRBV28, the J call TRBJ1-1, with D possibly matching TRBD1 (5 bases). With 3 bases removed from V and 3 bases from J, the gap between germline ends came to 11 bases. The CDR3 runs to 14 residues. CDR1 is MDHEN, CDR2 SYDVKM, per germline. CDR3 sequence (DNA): TGTGCCAGCAGTTTGGGGCTTGGGGACACTGAAGCTTTCTTT. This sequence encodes CASSLGLGDTEAFF.

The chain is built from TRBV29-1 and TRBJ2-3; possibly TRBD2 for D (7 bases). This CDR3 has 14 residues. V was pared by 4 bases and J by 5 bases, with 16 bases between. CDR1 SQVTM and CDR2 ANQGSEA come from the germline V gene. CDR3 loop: CSVVSAGAQDTQYF. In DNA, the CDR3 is TGCAGCGTTGTTAGCGCGGGGGCGCAAGATACGCAGTATTTT.

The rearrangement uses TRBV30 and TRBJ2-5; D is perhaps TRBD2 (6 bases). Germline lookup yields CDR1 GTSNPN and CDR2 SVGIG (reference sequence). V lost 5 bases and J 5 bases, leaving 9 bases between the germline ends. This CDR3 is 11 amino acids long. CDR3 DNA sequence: TGTGCCTGGGGGGACTGGGAGACCCAGTACTTC. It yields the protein CAWGDWETQYF.

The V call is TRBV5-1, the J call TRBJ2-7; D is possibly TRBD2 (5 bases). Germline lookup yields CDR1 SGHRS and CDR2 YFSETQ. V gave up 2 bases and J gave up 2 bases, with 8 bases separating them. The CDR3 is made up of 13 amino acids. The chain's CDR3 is CASSFGITYEQYF. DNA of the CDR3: TGCGCCAGCAGCTTCGGGATAACCTACGAGCAGTACTTC.

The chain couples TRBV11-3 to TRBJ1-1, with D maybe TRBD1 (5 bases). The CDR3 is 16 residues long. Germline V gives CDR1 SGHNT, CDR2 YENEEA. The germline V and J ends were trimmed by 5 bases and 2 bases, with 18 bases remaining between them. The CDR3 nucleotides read TGTGCCAGCAGCCCGGGAGGGGCAGACGAAAACACTGAAGCTTTCTTT. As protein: CASSPGGADENTEAFF.

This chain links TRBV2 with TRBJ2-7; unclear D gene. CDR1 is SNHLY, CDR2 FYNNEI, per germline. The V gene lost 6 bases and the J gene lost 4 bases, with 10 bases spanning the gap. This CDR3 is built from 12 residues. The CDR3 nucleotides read TGTGCCAGCAGAATCGCAGGTTACGAGCAGTACTTC. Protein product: CASRIAGYEQYF.

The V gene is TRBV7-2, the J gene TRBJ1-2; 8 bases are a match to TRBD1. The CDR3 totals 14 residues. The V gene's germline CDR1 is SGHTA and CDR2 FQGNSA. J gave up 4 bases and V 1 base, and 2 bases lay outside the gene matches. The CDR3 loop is CASSLGGTGYGYTF. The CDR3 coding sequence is TGTGCCAGCAGCTTAGGCGGGACAGGCTATGGCTACACCTTC.

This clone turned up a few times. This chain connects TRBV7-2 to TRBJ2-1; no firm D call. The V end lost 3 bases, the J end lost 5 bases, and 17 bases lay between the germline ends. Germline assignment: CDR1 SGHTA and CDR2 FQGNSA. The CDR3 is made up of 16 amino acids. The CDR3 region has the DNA TGTGCCAGCAGCTTGATTTGGTCGAAACAGAACAATGAGCAGTTCTTC. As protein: CASSLIWSKQNNEQFF.

The chain's CDR3 is CASSSSQVSYNEQFF. The CDR3 region has the DNA TGTGCCAGCAGCTCCAGTCAAGTCTCCTACAATGAGCAGTTCTTC. This sequence joins TRBV6-6 and TRBJ2-1; D unresolved. The germline V and J ends were trimmed by 6 bases and 0 bases, with 12 bases remaining between them. The CDR3 is 15 residues long. The germline gives CDR1 MNHNY, CDR2 SVGAGI (reference sequence).

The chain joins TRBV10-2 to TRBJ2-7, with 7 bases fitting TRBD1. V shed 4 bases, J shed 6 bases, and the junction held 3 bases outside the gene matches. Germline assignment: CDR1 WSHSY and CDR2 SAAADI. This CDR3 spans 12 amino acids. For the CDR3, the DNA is TGCGCCAGCAGTGTAGCAGGGGGCGAGCAGTACTTC. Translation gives CASSVAGGEQYF.

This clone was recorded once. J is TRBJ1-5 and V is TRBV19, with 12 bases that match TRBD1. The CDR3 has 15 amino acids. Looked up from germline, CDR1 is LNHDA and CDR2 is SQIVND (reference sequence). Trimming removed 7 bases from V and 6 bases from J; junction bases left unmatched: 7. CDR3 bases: TGTGCCAGTAACGTCGGGACAGGGGGCCGTCAGCCCCAGCATTTT. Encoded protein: CASNVGTGGRQPQHF.

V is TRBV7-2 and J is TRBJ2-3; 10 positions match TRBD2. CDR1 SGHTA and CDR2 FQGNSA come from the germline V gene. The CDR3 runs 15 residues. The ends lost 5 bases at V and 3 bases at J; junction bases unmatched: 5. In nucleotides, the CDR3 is TGTGCCAGCAGCGTTAGCGGGGGGCGTACAGATACGCAGTATTTT. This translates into CASSVSGGRTDTQYF.

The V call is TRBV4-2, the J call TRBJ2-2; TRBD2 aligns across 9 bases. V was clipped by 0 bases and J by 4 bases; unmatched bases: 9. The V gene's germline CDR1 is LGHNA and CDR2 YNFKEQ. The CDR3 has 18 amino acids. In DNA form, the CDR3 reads TGTGCCAGCAGCCAAGATCCTCTCGCGGGGGGGAGCACCGGGGAGCTGTTTTTT. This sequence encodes CASSQDPLAGGSTGELFF.

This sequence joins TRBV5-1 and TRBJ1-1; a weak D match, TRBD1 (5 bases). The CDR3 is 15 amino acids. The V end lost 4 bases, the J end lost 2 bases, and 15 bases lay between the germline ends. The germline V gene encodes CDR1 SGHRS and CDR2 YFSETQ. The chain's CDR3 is CASSIRPQGNTEAFF. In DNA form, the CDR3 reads TGCGCCAGCAGCATACGCCCGCAGGGAAACACTGAAGCTTTCTTT.

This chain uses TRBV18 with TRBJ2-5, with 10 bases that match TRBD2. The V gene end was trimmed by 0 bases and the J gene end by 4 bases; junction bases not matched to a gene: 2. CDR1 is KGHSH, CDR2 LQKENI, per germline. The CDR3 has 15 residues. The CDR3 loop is CASSPPSGGGETQYF. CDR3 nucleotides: TGTGCCAGCTCACCACCCAGCGGGGGGGGAGAGACCCAGTACTTC.